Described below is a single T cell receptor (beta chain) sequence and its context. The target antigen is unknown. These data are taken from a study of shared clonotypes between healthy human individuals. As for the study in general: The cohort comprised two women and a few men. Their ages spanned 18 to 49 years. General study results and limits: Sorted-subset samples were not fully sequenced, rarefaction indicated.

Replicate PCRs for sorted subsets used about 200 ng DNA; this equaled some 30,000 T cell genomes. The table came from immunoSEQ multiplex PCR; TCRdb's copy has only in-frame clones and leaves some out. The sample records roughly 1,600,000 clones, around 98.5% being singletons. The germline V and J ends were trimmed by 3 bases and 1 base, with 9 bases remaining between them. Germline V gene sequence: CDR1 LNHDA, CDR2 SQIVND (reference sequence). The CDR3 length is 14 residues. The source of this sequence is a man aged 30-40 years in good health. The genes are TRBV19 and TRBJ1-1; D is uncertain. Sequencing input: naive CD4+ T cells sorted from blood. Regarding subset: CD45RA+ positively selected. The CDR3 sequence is CASSIRRPNTEAFF. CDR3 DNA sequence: TGTGCCAGTAGTATTCGTCGGCCGAACACTGAAGCTTTCTTT.